Listed below are T cell receptor beta chains from one sample, sequenced in a study of blood T cell repertoires in COVID-19. Assay used: immunoSEQ multiplex PCR; TCRdb lists only in-frame clones, some missing. Altogether a few hundred thousand clones are present, around 85% being singletons, with the ten largest covering 3% to 4%. The sequenced sample was peripheral blood. The receptors were sampled from a woman aged 18-30 years with acute or convalescent COVID-19. CDR3s include the opening cysteine and the closing phenylalanine or tryptophan. The D gene is left open where the match is weak. Expanded clones are given a class, and other clones once, few, many or no size at all.

size	V	D	J	CDR3	DNA
-	TRBV28	-	TRBJ1-3	CASSLGGFGNTIYF	TGTGCCAGCAGCCTTGGGGGGTTCGGAAACACCATATATTTT
-	TRBV10-3	-	TRBJ2-1	CAISVRDSYNEQFF	TGTGCCATCAGTGTCAGGGACTCCTACAATGAGCAGTTCTTC
-	TRBV7-9	-	TRBJ2-3	CASSRREGVADTQYF	TGTGCCAGCAGCAGAAGAGAGGGGGTCGCAGATACGCAGTATTTT
-	TRBV6-6	-	TRBJ1-2	CASSPQANYGYTF	TGTGCCAGCAGTCCTCAGGCTAACTATGGCTACACCTTC
-	TRBV18	TRBD1	TRBJ2-7	CASSRPGQGPYEQYF	TGTGCCAGCTCTCGGCCGGGACAGGGGCCCTACGAGCAGTACTTC
-	TRBV15	TRBD1	TRBJ1-2	CATSSGTGGVEGYTF	TGTGCCACCAGCTCCGGGACAGGGGGAGTAGAAGGCTACACCTTC
few	TRBV2	-	TRBJ1-3	CATKEGIKTNTIYF	TGTGCCACCAAGGAGGGGATTAAGACAAACACCATATATTTT
-	TRBV2	-	TRBJ1-5	CASSERRFVEYSNQPQHF	TGTGCCAGCAGTGAACGCAGGTTTGTTGAGTATAGCAATCAGCCCCAGCATTTT
-	TRBV23-1	-	TRBJ2-7	CASSHLSRSYEQYF	TGCGCCAGCAGTCACCTGAGCCGCTCCTACGAGCAGTACTTC
-	TRBV29-1	-	TRBJ2-3	CSAERGFLDTQYF	TGCAGCGCCGAGAGAGGGTTTCTAGATACGCAGTATTTT
-	TRBV24-1	-	TRBJ2-3	CATRETDTQYF	TGTGCCACCAGGGAGACAGATACGCAGTATTTT
-	TRBV19	-	TRBJ2-3	CASSIGQSTDTQYF	TGTGCCAGTAGTATAGGACAGAGCACAGATACGCAGTATTTT
-	TRBV7-7	TRBD2	TRBJ2-7	CASSPGTSGPLEQYF	TGTGCCAGCAGCCCCGGGACTAGCGGACCCCTGGAGCAGTACTTC
-	TRBV3-1/TRBV3-2	-	TRBJ1-2	CASSQDLLGGYTF	TGTGCCAGCAGCCAAGATCTGCTAGGCGGCTACACCTTC
-	TRBV7-9	TRBD1	TRBJ1-2	CASSTRYRGGNYGYTF	TGTGCCAGCAGCACCCGTTACAGGGGTGGGAACTATGGCTACACCTTC
-	TRBV9	-	TRBJ1-1	CASSANQGMGTEAFF	TGTGCCAGCAGCGCTAATCAGGGGATGGGCACTGAAGCTTTCTTT
-	TRBV19	-	TRBJ1-2	CASSRTEYYGYTF	TGTGCCAGTAGTAGGACAGAATACTATGGCTACACCTTC
-	TRBV6-2/TRBV6-3	TRBD2	TRBJ2-7	CASSYGLAGGAYTYEQYF	TGTGCCAGCAGTTACGGTCTAGCGGGGGGAGCCTACACCTACGAGCAGTACTTC
-	TRBV2	TRBD1	TRBJ1-5	CASRPDRGGDQPQHF	TGTGCCAGCAGGCCGGACAGGGGAGGCGATCAGCCCCAGCATTTT
-	TRBV10-3	-	TRBJ1-3	CAISNRDTIYF	TGTGCCATCAGCAACAGAGACACCATATATTTT
once	TRBV14	-	TRBJ1-2	CASSPGHNAGYGYTF	TGTGCCAGCAGCCCGGGCCATAACGCGGGTTATGGCTACACCTTC
few	TRBV2	TRBD1	TRBJ1-2	CASRGQSYGYTF	TGTGCCAGCAGGGGACAGTCCTATGGCTACACCTTC
-	TRBV5-4	-	TRBJ2-3	CASSLNRDNTDTQYF	TGTGCCAGCAGCTTGAACCGGGACAACACAGATACGCAGTATTTT
many	TRBV7-9	TRBD1	TRBJ1-3	CASSQKPGQVSGNTIYF	TGTGCCAGCAGTCAAAAGCCGGGACAGGTCTCTGGAAACACCATATATTTT
-	TRBV7-9	TRBD2	TRBJ2-7	CASSPPQRGGREQYF	TGTGCCAGCAGCCCCCCCCAGCGGGGGGGCCGCGAGCAGTACTTC
many	TRBV27	-	TRBJ2-1	CASHGRTEGLIF	TGTGCCAGCCACGGGAGAACGGAGGGGCTAATCTTC
-	TRBV5-4	-	TRBJ2-2	CASSLTAGSPFTGELFF	TGTGCCAGCAGCTTAACGGCAGGGTCTCCCTTCACCGGGGAGCTGTTTTTT
-	TRBV19	-	TRBJ2-1	CASHPGTYYNEQFF	TGTGCCAGTCACCCCGGGACTTACTACAATGAGCAGTTCTTC
-	TRBV5-1	TRBD1	TRBJ2-1	CASSGRGLRDEQFF	TGCGCCAGCAGCGGCAGGGGGTTAAGGGATGAGCAGTTCTTC
-	TRBV5-5	TRBD1	TRBJ1-1	CASSRTGGSEAFF	TGTGCCAGCAGTCGAACAGGGGGCAGTGAAGCTTTCTTT
-	TRBV20-1	-	TRBJ1-2	CSASDAGSNDGYTF	TGCAGTGCTAGTGATGCGGGATCCAACGATGGCTACACCTTC
once	TRBV6-5	TRBD2	TRBJ2-5	CASSISGGAAETQYF	TGTGCCAGCAGTATCAGCGGGGGGGCAGCAGAGACCCAGTACTTC
once	TRBV3-1/TRBV3-2	-	TRBJ2-1	CASSQESYSSSYNEQFF	TGTGCCAGCAGCCAAGAATCGTACAGCAGCTCCTACAATGAGCAGTTCTTC
once	TRBV7-2	-	TRBJ2-4	CASSLGAEDLDF	TGTGCCAGCAGCTTAGGGGCGGAGGATCTGGACTTC
once	TRBV6-6	TRBD1	TRBJ1-5	CAIRDRGDQPQHF	TGTGCCATCAGGGACAGGGGAGATCAGCCCCAGCATTTT
-	TRBV9	-	TRBJ2-7	CASSVGEGGALLYEQYF	TGTGCCAGCAGCGTAGGGGAAGGTGGGGCTTTATTGTACGAGCAGTACTTC
-	TRBV4-1	-	TRBJ2-6	CASSHSPEDSGANVLTF	TGCGCCAGCAGCCACTCACCCGAGGACTCTGGGGCCAACGTCCTGACTTTC
-	TRBV15	-	TRBJ2-5	CATSRDTAEETQYF	TGTGCCACCAGCAGAGATACGGCGGAAGAGACCCAGTACTTC
-	TRBV30	-	TRBJ1-2	CAWSDGLYGYTF	TGTGCCTGGAGTGACGGTCTCTATGGCTACACCTTC
-	TRBV3-1/TRBV3-2	TRBD1	TRBJ2-1	CASEAPTGGNEQFF	TGTGCCAGCGAGGCGCCGACAGGGGGCAATGAGCAGTTCTTC
-	TRBV19	TRBD1	TRBJ1-2	CASSMDRGINYGYTF	TGTGCCAGTAGTATGGACAGGGGCATTAACTATGGCTACACCTTC
-	TRBV28	-	TRBJ2-7	CASSLGPKREQYF	TGTGCCAGCAGCCTGGGCCCAAAAAGGGAGCAGTACTTC